These 19 T cell receptor beta chains share one sample of origin, sequenced in a study of OX40 agonist ivuxolimab in advanced cancers. Sequencing was performed with immunoSEQ multiplex PCR; in TCRdb, only in-frame clones are kept and a portion is missing. The sample consists of 78,000 or so clones, more than 75% of them appearing once. This material consisted of CD4+ or CD8+ T cells sorted from blood, taken in a trial of the OX40 agonist ivuxolimab. Receptors originate from an adult with an advanced solid tumor such as melanoma, head and neck, liver or kidney cancer.

This clone has only a few counts. The rearrangement links TRBV11-2 to TRBJ2-7; D is possibly TRBD2 (6 bases). Trimming stripped 3 bases from V and 0 bases from J, with 15 bases between. Germline CDR1 reads SGHAT; CDR2 reads FQNNGV. There are 16 residues in the CDR3. The CDR3 is CASSFGLFLTSYEQYF. The CDR3 bases are TGTGCCAGCAGCTTCGGACTATTCCTCACCTCCTACGAGCAGTACTTC.

This clone was counted only a few times. The V and J genes are TRBV19 and TRBJ1-5; perhaps TRBD1 as D (5 bases). Germline values: CDR1 LNHDA, CDR2 SQIVND (reference sequence). V shed 4 bases and J shed 0 bases, with 10 bases lying between them. This CDR3 is built from 15 residues. CDR3 amino acids: CASSTRQSSNQPQHF. The DNA for the CDR3 is TGTGCCAGTAGTACTAGACAGAGTAGCAATCAGCCCCAGCATTTT. Full variable domain (outside the CDR3, taken from reference TRBV19 and TRBJ1-5): DGGITQSPKYLFRKEGQNVTLSCEQNLNHDAMYWYRQDPGQGLRLIYYSQIVNDFQKGDIAEGYSVSREKKESFPLTVTSAQKNPTAFYLCASSTRQSSNQPQHFGDGTRLSIL.

This clone came up a few times. This chain joins TRBV7-9 and TRBJ1-5; TRBD1 might be the D (6 bases). In germline, CDR1 is SEHNR, CDR2 FQNEAQ (reference sequence). The CDR3 has 13 residues. Trimming removed 4 bases at V and 4 bases at J, with 8 bases between. CDR3 residues: CASSYRENQPQHF. In DNA, the CDR3 is TGTGCCAGCAGCTACAGGGAGAATCAGCCCCAGCATTTT.

As to this clone: This sample includes further DNA sequences coding for the same CDR3. V and J are TRBV5-1 and TRBJ2-5, with TRBD2 matching 12 bases. The V gene end was trimmed by 3 bases and the J gene end by 2 bases; junction bases not matched to a gene: 2. This CDR3 comprises 15 residues. The germline gives CDR1 SGHRS, CDR2 YFSETQ. The CDR3 sequence is CASSSGLAGQETQYF. The CDR3 bases are TGCGCCAGCAGCTCCGGACTAGCGGGACAAGAGACCCAGTACTTC. Full variable domain (missing parts from reference TRBV5-1 and TRBJ2-5): KAGVTQTPRYLIKTRGQQVTLSCSPISGHRSVSWYQQTPGQGLQFLFEYFSETQRNKGNFPGRFSGRQFSNSRSEMNVSTLELGDSALYLCASSSGLAGQETQYFGPGTRLLVL.

The CDR3, as DNA: TGTGCCAGTAGTCATAGGGGGGGAATAGGCAATCAGCCCCAGCATTTT. Its translation: CASSHRGGIGNQPQHF. The chain links TRBV19 to TRBJ1-5; a possible D gene is TRBD1 (6 bases). Germline V lookup: CDR1 LNHDA, CDR2 SQIVND (reference sequence). Trimming stripped 5 bases from V and 2 bases from J, with 16 bases between. This CDR3 is 16 amino acids long. The variable domain in full, completed from reference TRBV19 and TRBJ1-5, reads DGGITQSPKYLFRKEGQNVTLSCEQNLNHDAMYWYRQDPGQGLRLIYYSQIVNDFQKGDIAEGYSVSREKKESFPLTVTSAQKNPTAFYLCASSHRGGIGNQPQHFGDGTRLSIL.

The chain is built from TRBV12-2 and TRBJ1-2; TRBD1 is the table's D call and was not checked against the DNA. TRBV12-2 is a pseudogene locus. The length of the CDR3 is 17 residues. CDR3 residues: CASRFRDRGRSNYGYTF. DNA of the CDR3: TGTGCAAGTCGCTTCCGGGACAGGGGGCGTTCAAACTATGGCTACACCTTC.

This clone was picked up a small number of times. The chain combines TRBV5-1 with TRBJ2-7; no firm D call. This CDR3 region has 14 residues. Trimming removed 0 bases from V and 2 bases from J, with 9 bases in between. CDR1 is SGHRS and CDR2 is YFSETQ in the germline V gene. The CDR3 coding sequence is TGCGCCAGCAGCTTGGAGCTAGAGACCTACGAGCAGTACTTC. Its translation: CASSLELETYEQYF.

The chain recombines TRBV6-5 with TRBJ1-2; D is unresolved. This CDR3 is 16 amino acids long. Deletions cut 4 bases from V and 1 base from J, with 16 bases between. Germline CDR1 and CDR2: MNHEY and SVGAGI. DNA for the CDR3: TGTGCCAGCAGTTTGGTGGCGGACGGTGGTAACTATGGCTACACCTTC. This sequence encodes CASSLVADGGNYGYTF.

The chain combines TRBV29-1 with TRBJ1-2, with D unresolved. V lost 3 bases to trimming and J lost 4 bases, with 15 bases between them. Germline CDR1 is SQVTM and CDR2 is ANQGSEA. CDR3 length equals 14 residues. This CDR3 reads CSVDFSGEVYGYTF. The DNA of the CDR3 is TGCAGCGTTGATTTTAGTGGGGAGGTCTATGGCTACACCTTC.

The chain combines TRBV25-1 with TRBJ2-5, with TRBD1 as a possible D gene (5 bases). V lost 2 bases and J 0 bases, leaving 10 bases between the germline ends. Per the germline V gene, CDR1 is MGHDK and CDR2 is SYGVNS. The CDR3 covers 15 residues. CDR3 sequence (DNA): TGTGCCAGCAGTGAACATCAGGGAAACCAAGAGACCCAGTACTTC. Encoded protein: CASSEHQGNQETQYF.

This clone was recorded only once. The gene calls are TRBV19 and TRBJ2-7; the match to TRBD2 covers 11 bases. Germline loops: CDR1 LNHDA, CDR2 SQIVND (reference sequence). With V trimmed by 7 bases and J by 1 base, 3 bases remained unmatched. This CDR3 comprises 14 residues. Here the CDR3 reads CASTGTSGSYEQYF. Written as DNA, the CDR3 is TGTGCCAGTACTGGGACTAGCGGATCCTACGAGCAGTACTTC.

The chain couples TRBV5-1 to TRBJ1-5, with a possible D match to TRBD1 (5 bases). The CDR3 is 16 amino acids. The germline V gene encodes CDR1 SGHRS and CDR2 YFSETQ. V was shortened by 0 bases and J by 4 bases, with 14 bases between the two germline ends. CDR3 nucleotides: TGCGCCAGCAGCTTGGACGGGGCCGGGGGGAATCAGCCCCAGCATTTT. It codes for CASSLDGAGGNQPQHF.

V gene TRBV5-1 combines with J gene TRBJ1-2, with unresolved D. The CDR3 runs to 17 residues. V shed 4 bases and J shed 1 base, with 20 bases lying between them. From germline, CDR1 is SGHRS and CDR2 YFSETQ. This CDR3 is CASSPDGVPVGNYGYTF. The CDR3 coding sequence is TGCGCCAGCAGCCCGGATGGGGTCCCCGTAGGTAACTATGGCTACACCTTC.

The genes are TRBV5-8 and TRBJ2-2, with D hard to call. Germline values: CDR1 SGHTS, CDR2 YDEGEE. The CDR3 has 14 amino acids. V was pared by 4 bases and J by 5 bases, with 12 bases between. In DNA form, the CDR3 reads TGTGCCAGCAGCCGATCGTACGTAACCGGGGAGCTGTTTTTT. Translating it yields CASSRSYVTGELFF. Drawing the rest from reference TRBV5-8 and TRBJ2-2, the complete variable domain is EAGVTQSPTHLIKTRGQQATLRCSPISGHTSVYWYQQALGLGLQFLLWYDEGEERNRGNFPPRFSGRQFPNYSSELNVNALELEDSALYLCASSRSYVTGELFFGEGSRLTVL.

CDR3 in amino acids: CASRKTGAVQPQHF. CDR3 DNA sequence: TGTGCCAGCAGAAAGACGGGGGCTGTTCAGCCCCAGCATTTT. This chain connects TRBV6-5 to TRBJ1-5; weak D call: TRBD1 (6 bases). From germline, CDR1 is MNHEY and CDR2 SVGAGI. Between the trimmed V and J ends, which lost 6 bases and 6 bases, there was a span of 15 bases. The CDR3 has 14 residues.

J is TRBJ1-1 and V is TRBV5-1; D is perhaps TRBD1 (5 bases). CDR1 SGHRS and CDR2 YFSETQ come from the germline V gene. V was cut by 3 bases and J by 0 bases, with 12 bases left in between. The CDR3 length is 15 residues. CDR3 sequence: CASSSRQSMNTEAFF. The DNA for the CDR3 is TGCGCCAGCAGCTCCCGACAGAGCATGAACACTGAAGCTTTCTTT. Complete variable domain (other parts from reference TRBV5-1 and TRBJ1-1): KAGVTQTPRYLIKTRGQQVTLSCSPISGHRSVSWYQQTPGQGLQFLFEYFSETQRNKGNFPGRFSGRQFSNSRSEMNVSTLELGDSALYLCASSSRQSMNTEAFFGQGTRLTVV.

The CDR3 DNA reads TGTGCCAGCAGTGTACAGAATTCACCCCTCCACTTT. Amino acids: CASSVQNSPLHF. The chain links TRBV25-1 to TRBJ1-6, with D uncertain. The length of the CDR3 is 12 residues. Looked up from germline, CDR1 is MGHDK and CDR2 is SYGVNS. V gave up 4 bases and J gave up 7 bases, with 5 bases separating them.

J is TRBJ2-5 and V is TRBV6-4; no definite D call. The end of the DNA aligns better with TRBJ2-7, so the J call may be wrong. The CDR3 spans 15 residues. The germline CDR1 and CDR2 sequences are MRHNA and SNTAGT. CDR3 region: CASSEYFEGPYEQYF. In nucleotides, the CDR3 is TGTGCCAGCAGTGAATACTTTGAAGGGCCGTACGAGCAGTACTTC.

The chain links TRBV6-1 to TRBJ1-1; TRBD1 matches at 7 bases. Germline V gives CDR1 MNHNS, CDR2 SASEGT. The CDR3 sequence is 13 residues long. V shed 7 bases, J shed 5 bases, and the junction held 7 bases outside the gene matches. The CDR3 reads CASILTGNTEAFF. The CDR3 nucleotides are TGTGCCAGCATTCTGACAGGGAATACTGAAGCTTTCTTT.